Only a few counts were recorded for the clone carrying this T cell receptor (beta chain). TCRdb recomputed calls from the RT-PCR reads with MiXCR, one row per CDR3 protein. Of about 700,000 distinct CDR3 sequences in the sample, 11% to 15% were seen once. The CDR3 sequence is 14 residues long. Per the germline V gene, CDR1 is KGHSH and CDR2 is LQKENI. V shed 3 bases and J shed 8 bases, with 14 bases lying between them. J is TRBJ2-1 and V is TRBV18; D is perhaps TRBD2 (5 bases). The clonotype comes from a female donor in good health, serving as a healthy control. The sequenced material came from memory CD4+ T cells from blood. CDR3 sequence reads: CASSPYTSPDEQFF. CDR3 nucleotide sequence: TGTGCCAGCTCACCCTATACTAGTCCCGATGAGCAGTTCTTC.